This TCR beta chain is from a study of T cell changes during pregnancy in multiple sclerosis (dated by TCRdb to the late 2010s). In the study overall: In women with multiple sclerosis, the researchers looked at how the T cell repertoire shifted as pregnancy progressed.

A word on this clone: Its antigen is not yet known. Nothing much larger sits one base from this clone, and base qualities are not available.

The method behind the library was the immunoSEQ multiplex PCR assay. Not all clones reach the TCRdb copy of this immuneACCESS table, which keeps in-frame sequences only. Checked studies attribute under half of the gap to unresolved V genes and leave the rest unexplained. The table for this sample lists 75,000 to 90,000 clones; 91% of them were counted only once. The ten biggest clones cover around 3.4% of the sample. Its CDR3 holds 17 amino acids, cysteine through phenylalanine. Only the CDR3 DNA is retained, 51 bases long and in frame from the first base. V is cut back by 2 bases and J by 1 base, with 10 bases in the junction unmatched. The germline V gene supplies CDR1 MDHEN and CDR2 SYDVKM.

This receptor was taken from a female donor in good health, serving as a control in a pregnancy study. Some clones in this sample may be carry-over from other donors' samples. The sample was PBMCs, taken in the first trimester of pregnancy. The V and J genes are TRBV28 and TRBJ1-2, with 7 central nucleotides matching TRBD1. This receptor has the CDR3 CASSLLLYRGSNYGYTF. The DNA sequence is TGTGCCAGCAGTTTACTCCTCTACAGGGGAAGTAACTATGGCTACACCTTC.